These 17 T cell receptor beta chains came from one sample sequenced in a study of cytomegalovirus exposure and HLA in healthy donors (dated by TCRdb to about 2017). The library was generated by the immunoSEQ multiplex PCR assay. For the multiplex PCR, a mixture combining 60 forward primers for TCR Vbeta segments and 13 reverse primers for TCR Jbeta segments was used. In TCRdb, the immuneACCESS table is reduced to in-frame sequences with V and J assigned. These tables do not hold every clone; where another copy was compared, an unresolved V gene accounts for under half, and the others remain unexplained. The sample profile shows 70,000 to 90,000 clones; around two thirds of them were found once. Approximately 4.4% of the sample is held by the ten biggest clonotypes. The sequenced sample was PBMCs. Every receptor here comes from a man between 60 and 70 years old in good health and CMV-seropositive.

This clone was detected only once. The rearrangement joins TRBV6-4 to TRBJ2-1; no definite D call. This CDR3 is built from 12 residues. Trimming took 7 bases from V and 3 from J, leaving 7 bases between them. Germline assignment: CDR1 MRHNA and CDR2 SNTAGT. Here the CDR3 reads CASTYIYNEQFF. The CDR3 DNA follows: TGTGCCAGCACCTATATCTACAATGAGCAGTTCTTC.

The genes are TRBV6-5 and TRBJ2-5; 9 bases map to TRBD1. Germline assignment: CDR1 MNHEY and CDR2 SVGAGI. The length of the CDR3 is 14 residues. With V trimmed by 6 bases and J by 4 bases, 6 bases remained unmatched. The chain's CDR3 is CASRRDRDGETQYF. In nucleotides, the CDR3 is TGTGCCAGCAGGCGGGACAGGGACGGAGAGACCCAGTACTTC.

The V call is TRBV19, the J call TRBJ2-2, with 8 positions matching TRBD2. The V and J ends lost 5 bases and 6 bases, in that order; junction bases with no gene match: 2. This CDR3 is 13 amino acids long. Germline-derived CDR1 and CDR2 are LNHDA and SQIVND (reference sequence). The CDR3 loop reads CASSLTSAGELFF. DNA for the CDR3: TGTGCCAGTAGTTTGACTAGCGCCGGGGAGCTGTTTTTT.

This sequence joins TRBV4-3 and TRBJ1-6; no clear D. This CDR3 comprises 13 residues. The germline CDR1 and CDR2 sequences are LGHNA and YSLEER. V lost 8 bases to trimming and J lost 0 bases, with 5 bases between them. The CDR3 protein is CASGGSYNSPLHF. In DNA form, the CDR3 reads TGCGCCAGCGGAGGCTCCTATAATTCACCCCTCCACTTT.

CDR3 amino acids: CASTVRTEAFF. The DNA for the CDR3 is TGTGCCAGCACGGTCAGGACTGAAGCTTTCTTT. The chain carries TRBV28 and TRBJ1-1; no clear D gene. The V gene lost 7 bases and the J gene lost 5 bases, with 8 bases spanning the gap. This CDR3 region has 11 residues. Germline V gene sequence: CDR1 MDHEN, CDR2 SYDVKM.

The chain employs TRBV5-1 and TRBJ2-5; D remains ambiguous. The CDR3 contains 12 residues. With 5 bases removed from V and 7 bases from J, the gap between germline ends came to 12 bases. The germline gives CDR1 SGHRS, CDR2 YFSETQ. In nucleotides, the CDR3 is TGCGCCAGCAGTACAGAGAAAATGACCCAGTACTTC. Amino acid sequence: CASSTEKMTQYF.

The chain recombines TRBV6-5 with TRBJ1-1, with D unresolved. The V gene lost 5 bases and the J gene lost 8 bases, with 9 bases spanning the gap. This CDR3 contains 11 residues. CDR1 is MNHEY, CDR2 SVGAGI, per germline. The CDR3 region is CASSTPEEAFF. The CDR3 DNA reads as TGTGCCAGCAGTACCCCAGAAGAAGCTTTCTTT.

This sequence joins TRBV27 and TRBJ2-7; 12 bases are a match to TRBD2. V was pared by 7 bases and J by 6 bases, with 7 bases of the junction left unmatched. The germline V gene encodes CDR1 MNHEY and CDR2 SMNVEV (reference sequence). This CDR3 spans 14 amino acids. CDR3 amino acids: CASTKLAGGCEQYF. The CDR3 DNA reads TGTGCCAGCACAAAACTAGCGGGAGGATGCGAGCAGTACTTC.

The chain couples TRBV5-4 to TRBJ1-2; 7 positions match TRBD1. V lost 0 bases, J lost 0 bases, and 5 bases stayed unmatched. The CDR3 runs 16 residues. The germline gives CDR1 SGHNT, CDR2 YYREEE (reference sequence). This CDR3 is CASSLEWDRANYGYTF. The CDR3 bases are TGTGCCAGCAGCTTGGAGTGGGACAGAGCTAACTATGGCTACACCTTC.

CDR3 amino acids: CASSLGGPGQGANEQFF. The CDR3, as DNA: TGTGCCAGCAGCTTAGGAGGACCGGGACAGGGGGCTAATGAGCAGTTCTTC. The chain is built from TRBV7-2 and TRBJ2-1; 12 nucleotides line up with TRBD1. The CDR3 is 17 amino acids. The germline CDR1 and CDR2 sequences are SGHTA and FQGNSA. The ends lost 1 base at V and 7 bases at J; junction bases unmatched: 8.

V gene TRBV7-3 combines with J gene TRBJ2-2; D gene ambiguous. The germline CDR1 and CDR2 sequences are SGHTA and FQGTGA. The CDR3 spans 15 residues. Trimming took off 1 base at V and 2 bases at J, with 8 bases between the two ends. The CDR3 bases are TGTGCCAGCAGCTTAAAGACTGATAACACCGGGGAGCTGTTTTTT. Translation: CASSLKTDNTGELFF.

This clone appeared a few times. The chain uses TRBV21-1 and TRBJ1-2; TRBD1, the table's D call, lacks a check against the DNA. TRBV21-1 is termed a pseudogene. This CDR3 is 15 amino acids long. CDR3 in amino acids: CAHRDNPALFYGYTF. The CDR3 nucleotides read TGTGCCCACCGGGACAACCCGGCCCTTTTCTATGGCTACACCTTC.

V usage is TRBV28 and J usage is TRBJ2-3, with 15 bases identical to TRBD2. This CDR3 spans 15 amino acids. Germline-derived CDR1 and CDR2 are MDHEN and SYDVKM. V lost 6 bases and J lost 6; bases outside the gene matches: 4. The CDR3 bases are TGTGCCAGCAGCCTTGGGACTAGCGGGAGGGATACGCAGTATTTT. Translated, it gives CASSLGTSGRDTQYF.

The rearrangement uses TRBV27 and TRBJ2-7, with D possibly being TRBD1 (5 bases). The CDR3 consists of 14 residues. V was shortened by 3 bases and J by 2 bases, with 11 bases between the two germline ends. The V gene's germline CDR1 is MNHEY and CDR2 SMNVEV (reference sequence). The CDR3 region is CASSLLTGAYEQYF. In DNA form, the CDR3 reads TGTGCCAGCAGTTTGTTAACAGGAGCCTACGAGCAGTACTTC.

A remark on this clone: The junction and the germline gene differ at one end; a read error may be behind it. The chain employs TRBV7-9 and TRBJ2-7, with D unclear. Germline CDR1 SEHNR, CDR2 FQNEAQ (reference sequence). The CDR3 totals 12 residues. CDR3 residues: CSSSLAPREQYF. The CDR3 DNA reads TGTTCCAGCAGCTTAGCCCCGAGGGAGCAGTACTTC.

V is TRBV5-4 and J is TRBJ1-3; no clear D. This CDR3 has 15 residues. V lost 2 bases and J lost 0, with 9 bases in between. The V gene's germline CDR1 is SGHNT and CDR2 YYREEE (reference sequence). CDR3: CASSLGVDSGNTIYF. CDR3 nucleotides: TGTGCCAGCAGCTTAGGAGTCGACTCTGGAAACACCATATATTTT.

This chain uses TRBV5-1 with TRBJ2-3; D unclear. CDR3 length equals 14 residues. In germline, CDR1 is SGHRS, CDR2 YFSETQ. V was trimmed by 0 bases and J by 1 base, leaving 6 bases between them. Written as DNA, the CDR3 is TGCGCCAGCAGCTTGGATCAGGGCACAGATACGCAGTATTTT. Protein sequence: CASSLDQGTDTQYF.